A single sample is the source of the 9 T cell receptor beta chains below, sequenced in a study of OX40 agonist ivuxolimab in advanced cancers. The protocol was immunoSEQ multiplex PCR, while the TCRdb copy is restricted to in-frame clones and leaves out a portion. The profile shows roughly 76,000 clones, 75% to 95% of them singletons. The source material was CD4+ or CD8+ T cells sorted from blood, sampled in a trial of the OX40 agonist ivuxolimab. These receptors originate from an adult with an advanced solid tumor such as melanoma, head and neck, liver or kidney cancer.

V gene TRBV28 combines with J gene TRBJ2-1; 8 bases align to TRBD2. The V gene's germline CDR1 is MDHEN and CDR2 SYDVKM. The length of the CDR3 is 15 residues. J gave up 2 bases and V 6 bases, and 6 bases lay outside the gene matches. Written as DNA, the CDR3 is TGTGCCAGCAGGGAAACTAGCGGAACCTACAATGAGCAGTTCTTC. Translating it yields CASRETSGTYNEQFF.

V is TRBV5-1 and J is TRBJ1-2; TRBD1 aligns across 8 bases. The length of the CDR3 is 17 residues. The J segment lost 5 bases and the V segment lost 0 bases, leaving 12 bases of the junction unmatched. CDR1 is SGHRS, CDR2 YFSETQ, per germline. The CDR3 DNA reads TGCGCCAGCAGCTTGGCAGGACAGGGCCCCAGGACGTATGGCTACACCTTC. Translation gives CASSLAGQGPRTYGYTF.

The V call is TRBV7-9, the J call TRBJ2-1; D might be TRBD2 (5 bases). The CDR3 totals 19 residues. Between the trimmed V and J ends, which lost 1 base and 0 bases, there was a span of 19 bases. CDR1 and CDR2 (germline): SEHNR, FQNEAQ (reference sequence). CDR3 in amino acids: CASSLELVRTSSSYNEQFF. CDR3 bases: TGTGCCAGCAGCTTAGAGCTGGTCCGGACTTCCTCCTCCTACAATGAGCAGTTCTTC.

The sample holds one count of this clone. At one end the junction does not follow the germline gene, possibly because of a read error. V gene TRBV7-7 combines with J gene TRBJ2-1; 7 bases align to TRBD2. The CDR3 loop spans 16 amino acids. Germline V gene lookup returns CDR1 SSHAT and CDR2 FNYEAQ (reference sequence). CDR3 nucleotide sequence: TGTGCTAGCAGCTTATACCCTAGCGGACCCTACAATGAGCAGTTCTTC. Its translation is CASSLYPSGPYNEQFF.

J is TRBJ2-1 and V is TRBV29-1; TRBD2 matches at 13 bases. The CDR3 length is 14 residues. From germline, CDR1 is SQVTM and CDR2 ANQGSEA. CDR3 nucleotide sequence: TGCAGTGGCGCCGGGACTAGCGGGATTAGTGAGCAGTTCTTC. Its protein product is CSGAGTSGISEQFF.

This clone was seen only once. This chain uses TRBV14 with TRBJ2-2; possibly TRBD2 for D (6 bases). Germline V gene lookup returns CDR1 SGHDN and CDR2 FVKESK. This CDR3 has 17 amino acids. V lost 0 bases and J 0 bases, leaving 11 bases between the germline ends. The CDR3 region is CASSQDLPGANTGELFF. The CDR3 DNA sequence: TGTGCCAGCAGCCAAGATCTTCCGGGGGCGAACACCGGGGAGCTGTTTTTT. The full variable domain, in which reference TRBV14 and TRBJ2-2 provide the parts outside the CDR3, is EAGVTQFPSHSVIEKGQTVTLRCDPISGHDNLYWYRRVMGKEIKFLLHFVKESKQDESGMPNNRFLAERTGGTYSTLKVQPAELEDSGVYFCASSQDLPGANTGELFFGEGSRLTVL.

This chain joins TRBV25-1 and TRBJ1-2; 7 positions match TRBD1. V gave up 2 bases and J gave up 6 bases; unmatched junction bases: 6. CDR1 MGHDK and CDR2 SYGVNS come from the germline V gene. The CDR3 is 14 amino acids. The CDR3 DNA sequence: TGTGCCAGCAGTGAAATCGGCAGGGGGAATGGCTACACCTTC. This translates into CASSEIGRGNGYTF.

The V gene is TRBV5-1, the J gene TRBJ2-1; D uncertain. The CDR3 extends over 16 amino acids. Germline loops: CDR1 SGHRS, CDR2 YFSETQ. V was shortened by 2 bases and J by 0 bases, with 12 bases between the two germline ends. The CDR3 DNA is TGCGCCAGCAGCTTAGGTGGGCTAAGCTCCTACAATGAGCAGTTCTTC. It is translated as CASSLGGLSSYNEQFF.

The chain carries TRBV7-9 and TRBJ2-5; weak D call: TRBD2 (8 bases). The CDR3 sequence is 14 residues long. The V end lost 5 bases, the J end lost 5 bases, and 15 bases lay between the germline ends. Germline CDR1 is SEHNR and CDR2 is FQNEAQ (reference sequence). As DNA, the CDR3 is TGTGCCAGCAGCCGGGGACAGCGGGAGGAGACCCAGTACTTC. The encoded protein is CASSRGQREETQYF.